This T cell receptor beta chain was profiled in a study of T cell repertoires in cytomegalovirus infection. From germline, CDR1 is SGHTS and CDR2 YDEGEE. The CDR3 runs to 15 residues. After removal of 0 bases from V and 1 base from J, the junction contained 3 bases not matched to a gene. TCRdb called the reads again in MiXCR, with one record for every CDR3 protein. The sample holds around 710,000 distinct CDR3 sequences; approximately 32% are singletons and the top ten take less than 15%. In the case of this clonotype: As yet, its antigen is unknown.

The origin of this receptor is a human donor in good health (CMV status not recorded). Some clones in this sample may be carry-over from other donors' samples. The chain has TRBV5-8 and TRBJ1-1; 7 bases are shared with TRBD1. Sequencing used cultured CD8+ T cells from PBMCs, obtained from culture after CMV antigen stimulation. The CDR3 DNA is TGTGCCAGCAGCTTGGACAGGGGATCGAACACTGAAGCTTTCTTT. This codes for CASSLDRGSNTEAFF.